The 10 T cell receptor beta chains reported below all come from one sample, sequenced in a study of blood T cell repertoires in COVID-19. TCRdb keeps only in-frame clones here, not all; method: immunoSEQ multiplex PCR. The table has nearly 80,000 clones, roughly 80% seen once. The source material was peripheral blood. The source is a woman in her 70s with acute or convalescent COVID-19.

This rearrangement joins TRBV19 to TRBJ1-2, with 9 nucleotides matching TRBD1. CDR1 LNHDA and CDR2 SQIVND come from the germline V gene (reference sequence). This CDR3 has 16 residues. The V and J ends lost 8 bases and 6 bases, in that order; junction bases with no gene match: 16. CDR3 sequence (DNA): TGTGCCAGTGGCGGGACAGGGAACGGTAGGGGCGATGGCTACACCTTC. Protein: CASGGTGNGRGDGYTF.

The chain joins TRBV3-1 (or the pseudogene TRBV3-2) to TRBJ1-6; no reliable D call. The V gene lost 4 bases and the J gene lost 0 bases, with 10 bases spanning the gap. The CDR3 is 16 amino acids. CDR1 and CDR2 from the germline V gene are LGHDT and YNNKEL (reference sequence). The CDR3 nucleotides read TGTGCCAGCAGCCTCTCAGTTGGCTCCTATAATTCACCCCTCCACTTT. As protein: CASSLSVGSYNSPLHF.

The CDR3 bases are TGTGCCATCAGTGACCTAGCGGATACGCAGTATTTT. Encoded protein: CAISDLADTQYF. This chain connects TRBV10-3 to TRBJ2-3; a possible D gene is TRBD2 (6 bases). Trimming cost V 3 bases and J 6 bases, with 7 bases left between them. The CDR3 extends over 12 amino acids. CDR1 is ENHRY, CDR2 SYGVKD, per germline.

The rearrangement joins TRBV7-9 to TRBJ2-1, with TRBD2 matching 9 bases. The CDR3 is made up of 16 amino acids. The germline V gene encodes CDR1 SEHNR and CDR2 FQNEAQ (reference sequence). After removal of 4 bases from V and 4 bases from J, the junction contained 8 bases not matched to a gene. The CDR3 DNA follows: TGTGCCAGCAGCTCTACTAGCGGGCGGACGTACAATGAGCAGTTCTTC. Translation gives CASSSTSGRTYNEQFF.

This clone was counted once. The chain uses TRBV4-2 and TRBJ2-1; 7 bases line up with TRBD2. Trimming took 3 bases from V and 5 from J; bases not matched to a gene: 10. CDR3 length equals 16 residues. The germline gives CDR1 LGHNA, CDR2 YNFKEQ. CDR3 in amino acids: CASSQFVGSGDNEQFF. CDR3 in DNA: TGTGCCAGCAGCCAGTTCGTAGGGAGCGGGGACAATGAGCAGTTCTTC.

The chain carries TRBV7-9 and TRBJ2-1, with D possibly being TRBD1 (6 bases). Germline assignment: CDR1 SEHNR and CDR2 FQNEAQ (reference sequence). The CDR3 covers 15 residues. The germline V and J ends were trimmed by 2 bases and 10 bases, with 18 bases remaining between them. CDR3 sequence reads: CASSLQGRTEAEQFF. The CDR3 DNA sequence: TGTGCCAGCAGCTTACAGGGACGGACAGAGGCGGAGCAGTTCTTC. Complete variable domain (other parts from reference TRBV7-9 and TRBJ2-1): DTGVSQNPRHKITKRGQNVTFRCDPISEHNRLYWYRQTLGQGPEFLTYFQNEAQLEKSRLLSDRFSAERPKGSFSTLEIQRTEQGDSAMYLCASSLQGRTEAEQFFGPGTRLTVL.

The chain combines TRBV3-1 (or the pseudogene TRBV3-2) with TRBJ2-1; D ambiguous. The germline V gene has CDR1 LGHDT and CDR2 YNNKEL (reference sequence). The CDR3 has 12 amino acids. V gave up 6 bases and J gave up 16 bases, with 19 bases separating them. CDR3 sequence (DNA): TGTGCCAGCAGTAAAACAAACATAATCCGATTCTTC. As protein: CASSKTNIIRFF.

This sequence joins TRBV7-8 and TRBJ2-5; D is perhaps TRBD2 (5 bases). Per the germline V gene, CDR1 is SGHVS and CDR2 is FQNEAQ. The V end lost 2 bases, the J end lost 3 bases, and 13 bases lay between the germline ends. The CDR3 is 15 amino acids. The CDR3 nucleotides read TGTGCCAGCAGCTTATTAGCGAACGAAGAAGAGACCCAGTACTTC. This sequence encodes CASSLLANEEETQYF.

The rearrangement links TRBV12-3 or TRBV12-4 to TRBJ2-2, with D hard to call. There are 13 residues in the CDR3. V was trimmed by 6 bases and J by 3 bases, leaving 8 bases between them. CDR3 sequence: CASSHDYTGELFF. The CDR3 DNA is TGTGCCAGCAGCCATGACTACACCGGGGAGCTGTTTTTT.

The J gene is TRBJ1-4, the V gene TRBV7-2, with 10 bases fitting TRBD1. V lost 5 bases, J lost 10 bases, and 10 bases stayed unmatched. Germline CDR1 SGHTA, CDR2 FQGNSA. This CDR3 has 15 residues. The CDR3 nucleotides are TGTGCCAGCAGCCAGGGACAGGGGACGGTAGGAAAACTGTTTTTT. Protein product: CASSQGQGTVGKLFF.